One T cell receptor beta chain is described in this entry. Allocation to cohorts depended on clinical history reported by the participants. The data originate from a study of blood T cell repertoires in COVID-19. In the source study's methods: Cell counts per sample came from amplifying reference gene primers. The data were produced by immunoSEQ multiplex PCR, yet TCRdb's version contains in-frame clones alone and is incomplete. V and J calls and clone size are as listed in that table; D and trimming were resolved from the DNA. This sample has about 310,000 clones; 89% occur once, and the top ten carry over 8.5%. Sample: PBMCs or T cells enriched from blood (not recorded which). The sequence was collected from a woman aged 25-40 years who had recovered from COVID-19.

The CDR3 DNA reads as TGTGCCACCAAGACAGGGTATCAGCCCCAGCATTTT. It specifies CATKTGYQPQHF. The rearrangement links TRBV19 to TRBJ1-5; 7 nucleotides align to TRBD1. The CDR3 has 12 amino acids. Germline V gene lookup returns CDR1 LNHDA and CDR2 SQIVND (reference sequence). J gave up 5 bases and V 10 bases, and 5 bases lay outside the gene matches.